A single T cell receptor (beta chain) is shown here with its context. These data belong to a study of blood T cell repertoires in COVID-19. Germline lookup yields CDR1 SGHRS and CDR2 YFSETQ. V dropped 3 bases and J dropped 6; count of bases not matched to a gene: 5. The CDR3 consists of 14 residues. This table comes from immunoSEQ multiplex PCR, and its TCRdb copy is limited to in-frame clones, with some not included. The table includes fewer than 35,000 clones, roughly nine tenths detected once. The source is a woman aged 80 or older with active or convalescent COVID-19. Sequenced: peripheral blood. The rearrangement links TRBV5-1 to TRBJ2-4; 8 bases are shared with TRBD1. The CDR3 loop reads CASSSDGQGNIQYF. The CDR3 DNA reads as TGCGCCAGCAGCTCGGATGGACAGGGAAACATTCAGTACTTC.